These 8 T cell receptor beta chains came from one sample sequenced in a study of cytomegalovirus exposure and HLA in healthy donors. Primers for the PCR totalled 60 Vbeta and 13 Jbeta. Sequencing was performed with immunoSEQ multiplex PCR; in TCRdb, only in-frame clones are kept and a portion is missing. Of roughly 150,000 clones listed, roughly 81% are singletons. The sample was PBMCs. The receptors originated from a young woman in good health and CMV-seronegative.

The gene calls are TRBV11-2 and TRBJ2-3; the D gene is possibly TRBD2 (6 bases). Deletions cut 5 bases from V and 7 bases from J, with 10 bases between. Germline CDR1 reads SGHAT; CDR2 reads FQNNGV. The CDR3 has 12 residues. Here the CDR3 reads CASSGDSNTQYF. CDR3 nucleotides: TGTGCCAGCAGCGGGGACTCCAATACGCAGTATTTT.

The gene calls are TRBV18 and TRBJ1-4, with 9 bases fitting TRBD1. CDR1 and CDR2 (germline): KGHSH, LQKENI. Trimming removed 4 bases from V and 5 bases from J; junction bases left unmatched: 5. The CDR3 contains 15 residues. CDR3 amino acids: CASSLRQGENEKLFF. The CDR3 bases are TGTGCCAGCTCACTCCGACAGGGGGAAAATGAAAAACTGTTTTTT. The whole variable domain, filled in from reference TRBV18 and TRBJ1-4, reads NAGVMQNPRHLVRRRGQEARLRCSPMKGHSHVYWYRQLPEEGLKFMVYLQKENIIDESGMPKERFSAEFPKEGPSILRIQQVVRGDSAAYFCASSLRQGENEKLFFGSGTQLSVL.

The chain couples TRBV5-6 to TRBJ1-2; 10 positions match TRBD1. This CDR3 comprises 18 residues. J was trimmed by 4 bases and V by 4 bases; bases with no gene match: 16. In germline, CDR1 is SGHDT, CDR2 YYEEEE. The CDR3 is CASSETGGGNRATYGYTF. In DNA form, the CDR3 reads TGTGCCAGCAGCGAGACAGGGGGCGGGAACAGGGCTACCTATGGCTACACCTTC.

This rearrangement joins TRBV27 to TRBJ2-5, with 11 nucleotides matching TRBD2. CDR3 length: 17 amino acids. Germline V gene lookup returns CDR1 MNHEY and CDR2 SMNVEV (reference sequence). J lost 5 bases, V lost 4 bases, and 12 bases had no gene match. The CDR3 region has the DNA TGTGCCAGCAGTTGGCTAGCGGGAGGCCGCGATGGGGAGACCCAGTACTTC. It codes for CASSWLAGGRDGETQYF.

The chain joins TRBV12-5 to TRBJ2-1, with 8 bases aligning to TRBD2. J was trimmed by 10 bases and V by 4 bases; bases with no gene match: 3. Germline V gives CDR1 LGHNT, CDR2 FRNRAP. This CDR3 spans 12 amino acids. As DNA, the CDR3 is TGTGCTAGTGGTTCGCCGGGGGGGGAGCAGTTCTTC. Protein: CASGSPGGEQFF.

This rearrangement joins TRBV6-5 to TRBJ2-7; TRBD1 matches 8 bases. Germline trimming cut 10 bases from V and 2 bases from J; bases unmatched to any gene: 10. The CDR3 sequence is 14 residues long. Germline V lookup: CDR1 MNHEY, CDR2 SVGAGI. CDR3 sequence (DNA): TGTGCCATCCGGAGGTACAGGGGGGCCTACGAGCAGTACTTC. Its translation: CAIRRYRGAYEQYF.

The chain's CDR3 is CASSQPGQGIYGYTF. CDR3 coding DNA: TGTGCCAGCAGCCAACCGGGACAGGGAATCTATGGCTACACCTTC. The gene calls are TRBV28 and TRBJ1-2; 9 bases are shared with TRBD1. The V gene end was trimmed by 6 bases and the J gene end by 4 bases; junction bases not matched to a gene: 9. This CDR3 is 15 amino acids long. Germline V gene lookup returns CDR1 MDHEN and CDR2 SYDVKM.

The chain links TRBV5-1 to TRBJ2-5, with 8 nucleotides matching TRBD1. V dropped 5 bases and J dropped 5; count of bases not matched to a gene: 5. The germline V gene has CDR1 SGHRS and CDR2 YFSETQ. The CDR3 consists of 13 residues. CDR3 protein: CASSTQGDETQYF. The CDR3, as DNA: TGCGCCAGCAGTACACAGGGGGATGAGACCCAGTACTTC.